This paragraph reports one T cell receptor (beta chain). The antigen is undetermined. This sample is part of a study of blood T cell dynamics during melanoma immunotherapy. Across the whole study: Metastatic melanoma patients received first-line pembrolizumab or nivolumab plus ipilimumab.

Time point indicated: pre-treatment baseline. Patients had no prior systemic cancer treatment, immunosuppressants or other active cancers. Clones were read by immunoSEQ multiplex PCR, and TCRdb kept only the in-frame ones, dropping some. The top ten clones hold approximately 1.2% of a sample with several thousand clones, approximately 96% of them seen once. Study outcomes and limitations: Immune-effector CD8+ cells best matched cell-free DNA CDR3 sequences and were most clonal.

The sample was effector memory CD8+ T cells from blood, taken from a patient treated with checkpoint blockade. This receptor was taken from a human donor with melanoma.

CDR3 coding DNA: TGTGCCAGCAGCCCCACGGGGCGGGAGGGCCAGGAGCAGTACTTC. Amino acids: CASSPTGREGQEQYF. This chain joins TRBV13 and TRBJ2-7; 9 bases fit TRBD2. CDR3 length: 15 amino acids. The germline CDR1 and CDR2 sequences are PRHDT and FYEKMQ (reference sequence). The J segment lost 7 bases and the V segment lost 5 bases, leaving 12 bases of the junction unmatched.